This T cell receptor beta chain is from a study of response to subunit inactivated influenza vaccine. Study-level findings and limits: T cells newly recruited by each seasonal influenza vaccination are few, the authors suggested.

With respect to this clonotype: Its target is not known. A much larger clone sits a single nucleotide away, making a read error possible.

This CDR3 is 16 amino acids long. Germline values: CDR1 SQVTM, CDR2 ANQGSEA. V lost 6 bases, J lost 0 bases, and 19 bases lay in between. MiXCR, run by TCRdb on the RT-PCR reads, gives a single entry per CDR3 protein. The table records over 400,000 distinct CDR3 sequences, around 9.9% of them present only once. The input for sequencing was PBMCs from blood, taken about 40 days after vaccination. This sequence joins TRBV29-1 and TRBJ2-3, with D perhaps matching TRBD2 (7 bases). The sequence was obtained from a man aged 50-60 years who received an inactivated influenza vaccine. This chain's CDR3 is CSVEGGTDTSTDTQYF. The CDR3 DNA follows: TGCAGCGTAGAGGGGGGGACCGACACTAGCACAGATACGCAGTATTTT.